Each of the 21 T cell receptor beta chains below was sequenced from the same sample in a study of response to subunit inactivated influenza vaccine. TCRdb itself ran the RT-PCR reads through MiXCR, one entry per CDR3 protein. Of around 490,000 distinct CDR3 sequences listed, about 8% are singletons. The sequences come from PBMCs from blood, collected around 25 months after vaccination. Every receptor here comes from a man in his fifties or sixties who received an inactivated influenza vaccine.

Ten or more counts support this clonotype. This sequence joins TRBV12-3 or TRBV12-4 and TRBJ1-1; tentative D call: TRBD1 (6 bases). The CDR3 runs 11 residues. V was trimmed by 10 bases and J by 7 bases, leaving 13 bases between them. The CDR3 here is CATGTSGEAFF. CDR3 nucleotide sequence: TGTGCCACCGGGACATCCGGTGAAGCTTTCTTT.

This clonotype occurred a few times. This sequence joins TRBV6-5 and TRBJ2-2; no firm D call. This CDR3 has 11 amino acids. The germline gives CDR1 MNHEY, CDR2 SVGAGI. The V end lost 11 bases, the J end lost 5 bases, and 9 bases lay between the germline ends. The CDR3 DNA reads TGTGCCTCCGGACGGACCGGGGAGCTGTTTTTT. It translates to CASGRTGELFF.

This clonotype was counted between two and nine times. Since the CDR3 does not end with the conserved phenylalanine or tryptophan, this likely comes from a read error. The chain links TRBV7-9 to TRBJ1-1; D unclear. V shed 4 bases and J shed 0 bases, with 9 bases lying between them. The CDR3 consists of 14 residues. Germline CDR1 is SEHNR and CDR2 is FQNEAQ (reference sequence). CDR3 DNA sequence: TGTGCCAGCAGCTCGAGTAGAATGAACACTGAAGCTTTCTCT. This encodes CASSSSRMNTEAFS.

The rearrangement joins TRBV5-1 to TRBJ2-2; D is uncertain. The V end was cut by 6 bases, the J end by 1 base, with 7 bases between. The CDR3 runs to 13 residues. CDR1 and CDR2 from the germline V gene are SGHRS and YFSETQ. The CDR3: CASTIENTGELFF. CDR3 DNA sequence: TGCGCCAGCACAATTGAGAACACCGGGGAGCTGTTTTTT.

This clonotype was counted many times. The CDR3 bases are TGTGCCAGCAGCCGGGCCGGGAACGAGCAGTACTTC. Amino acid sequence: CASSRAGNEQYF. The chain has TRBV4-2 and TRBJ2-7; a possible D gene is TRBD2 (5 bases). Germline CDR1 LGHNA, CDR2 YNFKEQ. CDR3 size: 12 residues. V lost 4 bases to trimming and J lost 5 bases, with 9 bases between them.

This clonotype was counted between two and nine times. The chain employs TRBV19 and TRBJ1-5; no reliable D call. CDR1 is LNHDA, CDR2 SQIVND, per germline (reference sequence). This CDR3 has 13 amino acids. V was cut by 3 bases and J by 4 bases, with 7 bases left in between. CDR3 coding DNA: TGTGCCAGTAGTATGCCGGGGAATCAGCCCCAGCATTTT. It codes for CASSMPGNQPQHF.

The table lists this clonotype with many counts. Relative to the germline gene, one junction end is altered; a read error may explain this. This CDR3 reads CSARGQGGNIQYF. The CDR3 DNA is TGCAGTGCGAGAGGACAGGGAGGGAACATTCAGTACTTC. The rearrangement uses TRBV20-1 and TRBJ2-4, with D possibly being TRBD1 (8 bases). The CDR3 runs 13 residues. Germline loops: CDR1 DFQATT, CDR2 SNEGSKA (reference sequence).

This clonotype was seen repeatedly, ten times or more. The chain links TRBV5-1 to TRBJ1-1; D may be TRBD1 (5 bases). Trimming removed 4 bases at V and 0 bases at J, with 16 bases between. CDR1 SGHRS and CDR2 YFSETQ come from the germline V gene. This CDR3 is built from 16 residues. CDR3 bases: TGCGCCAGCAGCGGGGCCGGGACGCGGGTGAACACTGAAGCTTTCTTT. Its protein is CASSGAGTRVNTEAFF.

The chain couples TRBV5-5 to TRBJ2-2; D remains ambiguous. V was pared by 5 bases and J by 0 bases, with 14 bases between. The CDR3 contains 16 residues. The germline V gene encodes CDR1 SGHKS and CDR2 YYEKEE (reference sequence). DNA for the CDR3: TGTGCCAGCAGTTTGAGGTACGGCACGAACACCGGGGAGCTGTTTTTT. This sequence encodes CASSLRYGTNTGELFF.

This rearrangement joins TRBV15 to TRBJ2-7, with 13 bases identical to TRBD2. After removal of 1 base from V and 8 bases from J, the junction contained 5 bases not matched to a gene. CDR1 and CDR2 (germline): LNHNV, YYDKDF (reference sequence). The CDR3 length is 15 residues. The CDR3 loop is CATSRGLAGGRQQYF. The CDR3 nucleotides read TGTGCCACCAGCAGAGGACTAGCGGGGGGCCGGCAGCAGTACTTC.

At least ten counts were recorded for this clonotype. The chain joins TRBV12-3 or TRBV12-4 to TRBJ2-3; no clear D gene. The CDR3 contains 15 residues. V was shortened by 5 bases and J by 0 bases, with 12 bases between the two germline ends. CDR3 coding DNA: TGTGCCAGCAGTCCCACTACCCAGAGCACAGATACGCAGTATTTT. It yields the protein CASSPTTQSTDTQYF.

On this clonotype: This may come from a read error, since a much larger clone is one base off. This chain links TRBV27 with TRBJ2-7, with 9 bases lining up with TRBD2. Germline V lookup: CDR1 MNHEY, CDR2 SMNVEV (reference sequence). Losses at the gene ends were 3 bases for V and 6 bases for J; bases not matched to a gene: 9. CDR3 size: 15 residues. The chain's CDR3 is CASSLTSGANCEQYF. The CDR3 DNA reads as TGTGCCAGCAGTTTGACTAGCGGAGCAAATTGCGAGCAGTACTTC.

In its sample, this clonotype was seen a few times. The CDR3 region has the DNA TGCGCCAGCAGCCAAGGCCCCGGGCTAGCGGGCTTTTCTAGGGAGACCCAGTACTTC. It specifies CASSQGPGLAGFSRETQYF. The chain employs TRBV4-1 and TRBJ2-5; 8 bases fit TRBD2. Germline CDR1 MGHRA, CDR2 YSYEKL. J was trimmed by 5 bases and V by 1 base; bases with no gene match: 18. The CDR3 is made up of 19 amino acids.

The V and J genes are TRBV28 and TRBJ2-1; perhaps TRBD1 as D (6 bases). V was shortened by 2 bases and J by 1 base, with 15 bases between the two germline ends. CDR1 is MDHEN, CDR2 SYDVKM, per germline. The CDR3 is 17 amino acids. CDR3: CASSLRWAGESYNEQFF. The CDR3 DNA follows: TGTGCCAGCAGTTTAAGATGGGCAGGGGAGTCCTACAATGAGCAGTTCTTC.

The V call is TRBV7-3, the J call TRBJ2-5, with D hard to call. V lost 1 base to trimming and J lost 5 bases, with 8 bases between them. CDR1 and CDR2 (germline): SGHTA, FQGTGA. The CDR3 has 13 residues. The DNA of the CDR3 is TGTGCCAGCAGCTTAAACGCTCGGGAGACCCAGTACTTC. Protein: CASSLNARETQYF.

The table lists this clonotype with many counts. The chain recombines TRBV15 with TRBJ2-5, with 8 nucleotides matching TRBD1. Trimming at V came to 8 bases and at J to 5 bases, leaving 16 bases not matched to a gene. This CDR3 contains 16 residues. Germline-derived CDR1 and CDR2 are LNHNV and YYDKDF (reference sequence). CDR3 residues: CATSREWAGGLETQYF. CDR3 DNA sequence: TGTGCCACCTCCAGGGAGTGGGCAGGGGGCTTGGAGACCCAGTACTTC.

The chain employs TRBV6-1 and TRBJ1-5; D is unresolved. The CDR3 runs 15 residues. V was trimmed by 5 bases and J by 2 bases, leaving 13 bases between them. Germline V gives CDR1 MNHNS, CDR2 SASEGT. CDR3 residues: CASSLWIGGNQPQHF. CDR3 nucleotides: TGTGCCAGCAGTCTATGGATCGGCGGCAATCAGCCCCAGCATTTT.

This clonotype was recorded many times. CDR3 loop: CASSFVGLAGANTGELFF. Written as DNA, the CDR3 is TGTGCCAGCAGTTTTGTGGGACTAGCGGGGGCGAACACCGGGGAGCTGTTTTTT. V is TRBV12-3 or TRBV12-4 and J is TRBJ2-2; 14 positions agree with TRBD2. The CDR3 loop spans 18 amino acids. With V trimmed by 3 bases and J by 0 bases, 3 bases remained unmatched.

This clonotype was picked up a small number of times. The J gene is TRBJ2-2, the V gene TRBV5-1; D perhaps matches TRBD2 (6 bases). Trimming cost V 6 bases and J 0 bases, with 15 bases left between them. Germline assignment: CDR1 SGHRS and CDR2 YFSETQ. This CDR3 has 16 residues. CDR3 coding DNA: TGCGCCAGCAAAGGGGAGGACGGAGCGAACACCGGGGAGCTGTTTTTT. Its translation: CASKGEDGANTGELFF. Full variable domain (remainder filled in from reference TRBV5-1 and TRBJ2-2): KAGVTQTPRYLIKTRGQQVTLSCSPISGHRSVSWYQQTPGQGLQFLFEYFSETQRNKGNFPGRFSGRQFSNSRSEMNVSTLELGDSALYLCASKGEDGANTGELFFGEGSRLTVL.

The sample holds many counts of this clonotype. The chain has TRBV27 and TRBJ2-7, with 9 bases that match TRBD2. The CDR3 loop spans 16 amino acids. CDR1 and CDR2 from the germline V gene are MNHEY and SMNVEV (reference sequence). J gave up 0 bases and V 5 bases, and 8 bases lay outside the gene matches. CDR3 amino acids: CASSSSGGPSSYEQYF. The CDR3 DNA is TGTGCCAGCAGTAGTAGCGGGGGTCCTAGCTCCTACGAGCAGTACTTC.

The gene calls are TRBV5-5 and TRBJ1-5; 7 bases are shared with TRBD1. The V segment lost 4 bases and the J segment 9 bases; nucleotides outside the gene matches: 13. The CDR3 is 15 residues long. Germline CDR1 SGHKS, CDR2 YYEKEE (reference sequence). Written as DNA, the CDR3 is TGTGCCAGCAGCCAGACCCGGACAGGCGAGGGGCCCCAGCATTTT. This gives the protein CASSQTRTGEGPQHF.